These 32 T cell receptor beta chains originate from one sample sequenced in a study of cytomegalovirus exposure and HLA in healthy donors. Researchers ran the PCR with 60 Vbeta and 13 Jbeta primers. Produced via immunoSEQ multiplex PCR; TCRdb's table is partial and in-frame only. Of roughly 160,000 clones in the sample, about 71% were seen once. The source material was PBMCs. These receptors all stem from a woman in her 30s in good health and CMV-seronegative.

The genes are TRBV28 and TRBJ2-1, with D possibly matching TRBD1 (5 bases). V lost 5 bases to trimming and J lost 9 bases, with 20 bases between them. The CDR3 runs 15 residues. Germline-derived CDR1 and CDR2 are MDHEN and SYDVKM. CDR3: CASSPEPRQPAEQFF. CDR3 coding DNA: TGTGCCAGCAGTCCTGAACCCAGACAGCCCGCTGAGCAGTTCTTC.

This clone was recorded only once. The genes are TRBV18 and TRBJ2-3; TRBD2 is a possible D gene (5 bases). Germline lookup yields CDR1 KGHSH and CDR2 LQKENI. The CDR3 sequence is 13 residues long. The V and J ends lost 6 bases and 0 bases respectively, with 7 bases between them. CDR3 nucleotides: TGTGCCAGCTCCTCGGGAAGCACAGATACGCAGTATTTT. Protein product: CASSSGSTDTQYF.

The chain couples TRBV6-5 to TRBJ1-3; 8 bases fit TRBD1. The CDR3 contains 15 residues. Germline lookup yields CDR1 MNHEY and CDR2 SVGAGI. With 5 bases clipped from V and 4 bases from J, the junction kept 7 bases outside the gene matches. The DNA of the CDR3 is TGTGCCAGCAGTCACGGGACAGGACGAGGAAACACCATATATTTT. Translation: CASSHGTGRGNTIYF.

This rearrangement joins TRBV5-1 to TRBJ2-2; the D gene is possibly TRBD2 (6 bases). Germline V CDR1 and CDR2: SGHRS, YFSETQ. Trimming took 1 base from V and 5 from J, leaving 15 bases between them. The CDR3 covers 16 residues. This CDR3 is CASSLSPGVRTGELFF. The CDR3 nucleotides read TGCGCCAGCAGCTTGTCCCCGGGAGTGAGGACCGGGGAGCTGTTTTTT.

Only one count was recorded for this clone. The chain has TRBV15 and TRBJ2-5; 9 nucleotides line up with TRBD2. CDR1 LNHNV and CDR2 YYDKDF come from the germline V gene (reference sequence). The CDR3 loop spans 15 amino acids. Trimming at V came to 0 bases and at J to 5 bases, leaving 4 bases not matched to a gene. CDR3 coding DNA: TGTGCCACCAGCAGAGATGGCGGGAGGGCGGAGACCCAGTACTTC. It is translated as CATSRDGGRAETQYF. Using reference TRBV15 and TRBJ2-5 for the parts outside the CDR3, the full variable domain is DAMVIQNPRYQVTQFGKPVTLSCSQTLNHNVMYWYQQKSSQAPKLLFHYYDKDFNNEADTPDNFQSRRPNTSFCFLDIRSPGLGDTAMYLCATSRDGGRAETQYFGPGTRLLVL.

This clone occurred a few times. The V call is TRBV7-2, the J call TRBJ2-7, with D tentatively TRBD2 (6 bases). V was trimmed by 8 bases and J by 7 bases, leaving 9 bases between them. The CDR3 has 10 amino acids. Germline loops: CDR1 SGHTA, CDR2 FQGNSA. The DNA for the CDR3 is TGTGCCAGCGGCGGGGATGAGCAGTACTTC. This encodes CASGGDEQYF.

This chain links TRBV9 with TRBJ2-1; D ambiguous. Trimming took off 4 bases at V and 2 bases at J, with 7 bases between the two ends. CDR3 length: 13 amino acids. CDR1 and CDR2 from the germline V gene are SGDLS and YYNGEE. The CDR3 here is CASSPQAYNEQFF. In DNA form, the CDR3 reads TGTGCCAGCAGCCCCCAGGCCTACAATGAGCAGTTCTTC.

In DNA, the CDR3 is TGTGCCAGCAGCACTAGCGGAAGCTCCTACAATGAGCAGTTCTTC. Its protein is CASSTSGSSYNEQFF. The J gene is TRBJ2-1, the V gene TRBV7-2, with 8 bases matching TRBD2. In germline, CDR1 is SGHTA, CDR2 FQGNSA. The CDR3 covers 15 residues. Trimming removed 5 bases from V and 0 bases from J; junction bases left unmatched: 3. Variable domain in full (rest from reference TRBV7-2 and TRBJ2-1): GAGVSQSPSNKVTEKGKDVELRCDPISGHTALYWYRQSLGQGLEFLIYFQGNSAPDKSGLPSDRFSAERTGGSVSTLTIQRTQQEDSAVYLCASSTSGSSYNEQFFGPGTRLTVL.

The rearrangement links TRBV6-1 to TRBJ1-1, with D tentatively TRBD1 (5 bases). V lost 6 bases and J lost 3, with 11 bases in between. Germline CDR1 reads MNHNS; CDR2 reads SASEGT. The CDR3 contains 13 residues. The CDR3 DNA is TGTGCCAGCAGGGCCCGGGGGTACACTGAAGCTTTCTTT. Its translation: CASRARGYTEAFF.

The chain joins TRBV12-5 to TRBJ2-1; the match to TRBD2 covers 12 bases. This CDR3 has 17 residues. After removal of 0 bases from V and 7 bases from J, the junction contained 7 bases not matched to a gene. Looked up from germline, CDR1 is LGHNT and CDR2 is FRNRAP. CDR3 loop: CASGLVPSGRASNEQFF. The CDR3 nucleotides read TGTGCTAGTGGTTTGGTACCTAGCGGGAGGGCCAGTAATGAGCAGTTCTTC.

V usage is TRBV7-9 and J usage is TRBJ2-1; 8 bases line up with TRBD2. Germline CDR1 and CDR2: SEHNR and FQNEAQ (reference sequence). V was clipped by 5 bases and J by 3 bases; unmatched bases: 0. There are 13 residues in the CDR3. The CDR3: CASSRGGYNEQFF. Here the CDR3 DNA reads TGTGCCAGCAGCCGGGGGGGCTACAATGAGCAGTTCTTC.

This chain joins TRBV28 and TRBJ1-1, with D hard to call. CDR1 MDHEN and CDR2 SYDVKM come from the germline V gene. V shed 4 bases and J shed 4 bases, with 13 bases lying between them. The CDR3 extends over 14 amino acids. CDR3 in amino acids: CASSWTPGGTEAFF. The CDR3 DNA follows: TGTGCCAGCAGTTGGACCCCTGGAGGCACTGAAGCTTTCTTT.

The rearrangement joins TRBV5-1 to TRBJ2-3; perhaps TRBD2 as D (5 bases). V was clipped by 10 bases and J by 0 bases, with 15 bases between them. CDR1 and CDR2 from the germline V gene are SGHRS and YFSETQ. The CDR3 has 14 amino acids. The CDR3 DNA reads as TGCGCCGGCCGTGTTGGGGAGAGCACAGATACGCAGTATTTT. This codes for CAGRVGESTDTQYF.

The chain combines TRBV7-2 with TRBJ2-1; 8 positions match TRBD2. This CDR3 is 16 amino acids long. J lost 5 bases, V lost 1 base, and 7 bases had no gene match. Germline loops: CDR1 SGHTA, CDR2 FQGNSA. The CDR3 nucleotides are TGTGCCAGCAGCTTAGTAGGTAGACTAGCGAACAATGAGCAGTTCTTC. Amino acids: CASSLVGRLANNEQFF.

The chain has TRBV9 and TRBJ2-2; 7 nucleotides agree with TRBD2. CDR1 and CDR2 from the germline V gene are SGDLS and YYNGEE. The CDR3 has 15 amino acids. The V gene end was trimmed by 2 bases and the J gene end by 4 bases; junction bases not matched to a gene: 5. CDR3 sequence reads: CASSVSPGGTGELFF. In DNA form, the CDR3 reads TGTGCCAGCAGCGTTTCTCCGGGGGGCACCGGGGAGCTGTTTTTT.

The rearrangement links TRBV7-9 to TRBJ1-1; D not certain. CDR3 length: 14 residues. Trimming shortened V by 0 bases and J by 3 bases, and 8 bases separated the two germline ends. Germline CDR1 SEHNR, CDR2 FQNEAQ (reference sequence). CDR3 in DNA: TGTGCCAGCAGCTTAGCGCAAGTAGACACTGAAGCTTTCTTT. Its translation is CASSLAQVDTEAFF. Full variable domain (rest looked up from reference TRBV7-9 and TRBJ1-1): DTGVSQNPRHKITKRGQNVTFRCDPISEHNRLYWYRQTLGQGPEFLTYFQNEAQLEKSRLLSDRFSAERPKGSFSTLEIQRTEQGDSAMYLCASSLAQVDTEAFFGQGTRLTVV.

The DNA for the CDR3 is TGTGCCAGCCGACAGGCTAGCCAGCCCCAGCATTTT. This sequence encodes CASRQASQPQHF. The genes are TRBV28 and TRBJ1-5; D possibly corresponds to TRBD1 (6 bases). Trimming left V 8 bases short and J 7 bases short, with 12 bases between. The CDR3 totals 12 residues. Per germline, CDR1 MDHEN and CDR2 SYDVKM.

The rearrangement joins TRBV6-1 to TRBJ2-7; D is undetermined. The germline gives CDR1 MNHNS, CDR2 SASEGT. The germline V and J ends were trimmed by 3 bases and 2 bases, with 11 bases remaining between them. The CDR3 loop spans 14 amino acids. CDR3 amino acids: CASSDENRAYEQYF. The DNA for the CDR3 is TGTGCCAGCAGTGACGAGAACAGAGCCTACGAGCAGTACTTC.

This clone was seen only once. V usage is TRBV28 and J usage is TRBJ1-5; perhaps TRBD1 as D (5 bases). This CDR3 spans 15 amino acids. Germline CDR1 MDHEN, CDR2 SYDVKM. Trimming left V 3 bases short and J 1 base short, with 10 bases between. The CDR3 loop is CASSFGGGSNQPQHF. CDR3 DNA sequence: TGTGCCAGCAGTTTTGGGGGGGGAAGCAATCAGCCCCAGCATTTT.

The V call is TRBV4-1, the J call TRBJ2-5, with TRBD2 matching over 7 bases. Losses at the gene ends were 3 bases for V and 6 bases for J; bases not matched to a gene: 13. Germline V gene data show CDR1 as MGHRA and CDR2 as YSYEKL. CDR3 length equals 16 residues. The CDR3 DNA is TGCGCCAGCAGCCACCCCGGACGGGGGGTTATTAAGACCCAGTACTTC. Encoded protein: CASSHPGRGVIKTQYF.

The chain has TRBV30 and TRBJ2-5, with D tentatively TRBD1 (5 bases). The V gene's germline CDR1 is GTSNPN and CDR2 SVGIG (reference sequence). This CDR3 contains 11 residues. Trimming took off 4 bases at V and 7 bases at J, with 10 bases between the two ends. The CDR3 DNA reads TGTGCCTGGACACGGCAGGGGACCCAGTACTTC. Amino acids: CAWTRQGTQYF.

The chain has TRBV4-2 and TRBJ2-3, with a weak D call TRBD2 (5 bases). The length of the CDR3 is 15 residues. V was trimmed by 0 bases and J by 0 bases, leaving 7 bases between them. Looked up from germline, CDR1 is LGHNA and CDR2 is YNFKEQ. The CDR3 DNA reads TGTGCCAGCAGCCAAGATGGGGAGAGCACAGATACGCAGTATTTT. The encoded protein is CASSQDGESTDTQYF.

The chain combines TRBV2 with TRBJ2-7; TRBD2 matches at 7 bases. V gave up 9 bases and J gave up 9 bases; unmatched junction bases: 8. This CDR3 comprises 11 residues. Germline-derived CDR1 and CDR2 are SNHLY and FYNNEI. The CDR3, as DNA: TGTGCCAGTAAGAGACTAGCTGTGCAGTACTTC. It yields the protein CASKRLAVQYF.

The chain couples TRBV4-1 to TRBJ1-5; D gene ambiguous. The CDR3 consists of 13 residues. Germline V CDR1 and CDR2: MGHRA, YSYEKL. The V end was cut by 0 bases, the J end by 7 bases, with 7 bases between. The CDR3 nucleotides are TGCGCCAGCAGCCAAGATACGGAGCAGCCCCAGCATTTT. Translated: CASSQDTEQPQHF.

This chain connects TRBV15 to TRBJ2-1; no firm D call. V was cut by 0 bases and J by 8 bases, with 5 bases left in between. Germline CDR1 reads LNHNV; CDR2 reads YYDKDF (reference sequence). The CDR3 covers 12 residues. The CDR3 nucleotides are TGTGCCACCAGCAGAGATCGGTATGAGCAGTTCTTC. It is translated as CATSRDRYEQFF. Supplemented by reference TRBV15 and TRBJ2-1, the full variable domain reads DAMVIQNPRYQVTQFGKPVTLSCSQTLNHNVMYWYQQKSSQAPKLLFHYYDKDFNNEADTPDNFQSRRPNTSFCFLDIRSPGLGDTAMYLCATSRDRYEQFFGPGTRLTVL.

The CDR3 region has the DNA TGTGCCAGCAGCTTAGTAGCGGGAGTGGCAGATACGCAGTATTTT. Protein: CASSLVAGVADTQYF. The chain combines TRBV7-9 with TRBJ2-3; 9 nucleotides match TRBD2. Germline V lookup: CDR1 SEHNR, CDR2 FQNEAQ (reference sequence). The CDR3 extends over 15 amino acids. J gave up 4 bases and V 1 base, and 3 bases lay outside the gene matches.

In its sample, this clone was seen a few times. CDR3 nucleotides: TGCAGTGCTAGTTCTCAGGAAGGCTACACCTTC. Protein: CSASSQEGYTF. J is TRBJ1-2 and V is TRBV20-1; D unresolved. The CDR3 extends over 11 amino acids. Trimming took off 3 bases at V and 8 bases at J, with 10 bases between the two ends. Germline assignment: CDR1 DFQATT and CDR2 SNEGSKA (reference sequence).

The genes are TRBV5-4 and TRBJ1-6; D gene unclear. From germline, CDR1 is SGHNT and CDR2 YYREEE (reference sequence). The V end lost 0 bases, the J end lost 0 bases, and 10 bases lay between the germline ends. This CDR3 has 17 residues. The CDR3 sequence: CASSLDPASSYNSPLHF. The CDR3 nucleotides read TGTGCCAGCAGCTTGGATCCAGCGAGCTCCTATAATTCACCCCTCCACTTT.

The chain combines TRBV6-6 with TRBJ2-1; the match to TRBD2 covers 8 bases. This CDR3 contains 14 residues. V lost 0 bases, J lost 7 bases, and 2 bases stayed unmatched. Looked up from germline, CDR1 is MNHNY and CDR2 is SVGAGI (reference sequence). The CDR3 nucleotides are TGTGCCAGCAGTTACTCACCTAGCGGGAATGAGCAGTTCTTC. It specifies CASSYSPSGNEQFF.

This clone was counted a few times. V gene TRBV7-8 combines with J gene TRBJ2-7; 8 bases are a match to TRBD1. CDR3 length equals 15 residues. The V segment lost 1 base and the J segment 2 bases; nucleotides outside the gene matches: 4. Germline CDR1 reads SGHVS; CDR2 reads FQNEAQ. The CDR3 is CASSLGGTGTYEQYF. DNA for the CDR3: TGTGCCAGCAGCTTAGGAGGGACAGGTACCTACGAGCAGTACTTC.

This clone was detected once. The rearrangement uses TRBV7-2 and TRBJ1-2, with TRBD1 as a possible D gene (5 bases). Per the germline V gene, CDR1 is SGHTA and CDR2 is FQGNSA. The V gene lost 5 bases and the J gene lost 5 bases, with 12 bases spanning the gap. The CDR3 contains 13 residues. CDR3 bases: TGTGCCAGCAGCCACCCCGGGGGATATGGCTACACCTTC. Amino acid sequence: CASSHPGGYGYTF.

V is TRBV11-2 and J is TRBJ1-2, with 8 nucleotides matching TRBD1. V lost 4 bases, J lost 7 bases, and 2 bases stayed unmatched. Germline-derived CDR1 and CDR2 are SGHAT and FQNNGV. There are 12 residues in the CDR3. The CDR3 spells CASSSDRVGYTF. The CDR3 nucleotides read TGTGCCAGCAGCTCGGACAGGGTTGGCTACACCTTC. Using reference TRBV11-2 and TRBJ1-2 for the parts outside the CDR3, the full variable domain is EAGVAQSPRYKIIEKRQSVAFWCNPISGHATLYWYQQILGQGPKLLIQFQNNGVVDDSQLPKDRFSAERLKGVDSTLKIQPAKLEDSAVYLCASSSDRVGYTFGSGTRLTVV.